This T cell receptor (beta chain) was documented in a study of blood T cell repertoires in COVID-19. Across the study: The study drew acute and convalescent COVID-19 samples from the United States, Italy and Spain.

Sequencing used immunoSEQ multiplex PCR; TCRdb keeps in-frame clones, though not all of them. The table records 250,000 to 400,000 clones, over 85% of them present only once. The ends lost 6 bases at V and 5 bases at J; junction bases unmatched: 6. The germline V gene has CDR1 MNHEY and CDR2 SVGEGT. There are 15 residues in the CDR3. Assignment of participants to cohorts was predicated upon participant-reported clinical history. The TCR sequence derives from a man aged 55 to 70 who had recovered from COVID-19. The source material was PBMCs or T cells enriched from blood (not recorded which). The V and J genes are TRBV6-2 or TRBV6-3 and TRBJ2-1; 11 bases map to TRBD2. This chain's CDR3 is CASSPTLAGDNEQFF. DNA of the CDR3: TGTGCCAGCAGCCCCACACTAGCGGGAGACAATGAGCAGTTCTTC.